These 13 T cell receptor beta chains were sequenced from one sample in a study of cytomegalovirus exposure and HLA in healthy donors. The data were produced by immunoSEQ multiplex PCR, yet TCRdb's version contains in-frame clones alone and is incomplete. In the table there are about 140,000 clones, around 85% of which are singletons. The sequencing sample was made of PBMCs. These receptor sequences come from a man between 18 and 29 years old in good health and CMV-seronegative.

The chain is built from TRBV19 and TRBJ1-2; 7 bases line up with TRBD1. J was trimmed by 4 bases and V by 5 bases; bases with no gene match: 4. CDR3 length: 13 residues. Germline-derived CDR1 and CDR2 are LNHDA and SQIVND (reference sequence). The CDR3 reads CASSPRTGYGYTF. The CDR3 DNA reads as TGTGCCAGTAGTCCTCGGACAGGCTATGGCTACACCTTC.

This chain connects TRBV9 to TRBJ2-7; 7 bases match TRBD2. There are 14 residues in the CDR3. CDR1 SGDLS and CDR2 YYNGEE come from the germline V gene. The J segment lost 4 bases and the V segment lost 0 bases, leaving 4 bases of the junction unmatched. This CDR3 reads CASSVETSSYEQYF. CDR3 DNA: TGTGCCAGCAGCGTAGAGACTAGCTCTTACGAGCAGTACTTC.

Here the CDR3 reads CASSLGTGGYEQYF. In nucleotides, the CDR3 is TGTGCCAGTAGTCTGGGGACAGGGGGCTACGAGCAGTACTTC. The V gene is TRBV19, the J gene TRBJ2-7; the match to TRBD1 covers 11 bases. The CDR3 sequence is 14 residues long. V gave up 5 bases and J gave up 3 bases; unmatched junction bases: 3. Germline CDR1 and CDR2: LNHDA and SQIVND (reference sequence). The variable domain in full, completed from reference TRBV19 and TRBJ2-7, reads DGGITQSPKYLFRKEGQNVTLSCEQNLNHDAMYWYRQDPGQGLRLIYYSQIVNDFQKGDIAEGYSVSREKKESFPLTVTSAQKNPTAFYLCASSLGTGGYEQYFGPGTRLTVT.

The CDR3 DNA is TGTGCCAGCAGCTTAGGGGGCCGGGCCGGGGAGCTGTTTTTT. Translated, it gives CASSLGGRAGELFF. The gene calls are TRBV11-2 and TRBJ2-2; tentative D call: TRBD1 (5 bases). From germline, CDR1 is SGHAT and CDR2 FQNNGV. This CDR3 region has 14 residues. V shed 1 base and J shed 6 bases, with 9 bases lying between them.

This CDR3 reads CASSLALWPGETQYF. The CDR3 nucleotides are TGTGCCAGCAGCTTAGCGTTATGGCCTGGAGAGACCCAGTACTTC. The J gene is TRBJ2-5, the V gene TRBV7-8; D ambiguous. The CDR3 is 15 amino acids. Per the germline V gene, CDR1 is SGHVS and CDR2 is FQNEAQ. Deletions cut 0 bases from V and 4 bases from J, with 12 bases between.

V is TRBV11-3 and J is TRBJ2-3; D may be TRBD2 (6 bases). Trimming took 6 bases from V and 0 from J, leaving 10 bases between them. Germline V CDR1 and CDR2: SGHNT, YENEEA. The CDR3 runs 14 residues. CDR3 coding DNA: TGTGCCAGCAGTGGGACTTTCAGCACAGATACGCAGTATTTT. Its protein is CASSGTFSTDTQYF.

The chain recombines TRBV5-1 with TRBJ2-7; TRBD1 is a possible D gene (5 bases). The CDR3 totals 19 residues. Germline lookup yields CDR1 SGHRS and CDR2 YFSETQ. V lost 4 bases and J 2 bases, leaving 28 bases between the germline ends. Written as DNA, the CDR3 is TGCGCCAGCAGCGTGGGGCCGCCCGAGTCCCTACAGGTAACCTACGAGCAGTACTTC. Translating it yields CASSVGPPESLQVTYEQYF.

A few counts support this clone. The chain has TRBV6-4 and TRBJ2-3; 11 nucleotides align to TRBD2. This CDR3 region has 15 residues. Trimming at V came to 6 bases and at J to 1 base, leaving 3 bases not matched to a gene. Germline V lookup: CDR1 MRHNA, CDR2 SNTAGT. The CDR3 bases are TGTGCCAGCAGCCCGACTAGCGGGGGCACAGATACGCAGTATTTT. Encoded protein: CASSPTSGGTDTQYF.

The CDR3 DNA follows: TGTGCCAGCAGTTTGGCTAGCGGGACTCAGTACAATGAGCAGTTCTTC. As protein: CASSLASGTQYNEQFF. The chain uses TRBV27 and TRBJ2-1, with 9 bases lining up with TRBD2. CDR3 length: 16 residues. Losses at the gene ends were 3 bases for V and 4 bases for J; bases not matched to a gene: 7. Germline V lookup: CDR1 MNHEY, CDR2 SMNVEV (reference sequence).

The chain carries TRBV7-8 and TRBJ2-2; D unresolved. Per the germline V gene, CDR1 is SGHVS and CDR2 is FQNEAQ. Trimming stripped 3 bases from V and 5 bases from J, with 7 bases between. The CDR3 runs 13 residues. The CDR3 reads CASSFPLTGELFF. In DNA form, the CDR3 reads TGTGCCAGCAGCTTCCCCCTGACCGGGGAGCTGTTTTTT.

This chain uses TRBV7-6 with TRBJ2-1, with 7 bases that match TRBD1. The CDR3 extends over 15 amino acids. Looked up from germline, CDR1 is SGHVS and CDR2 is FNYEAQ. V shed 8 bases, J shed 1 base, and the junction held 8 bases outside the gene matches. CDR3 protein: CASGHGQASYNEQFF. Written as DNA, the CDR3 is TGTGCCAGCGGGCATGGACAGGCTTCCTACAATGAGCAGTTCTTC.

The J gene is TRBJ2-1, the V gene TRBV28, with TRBD1 matching 7 bases. Germline V gene data show CDR1 as MDHEN and CDR2 as SYDVKM. J lost 2 bases, V lost 6 bases, and 4 bases had no gene match. The CDR3 has 14 amino acids. The CDR3 protein is CASRARGTYNEQFF. The DNA for the CDR3 is TGTGCCAGCAGGGCCAGGGGGACCTACAATGAGCAGTTCTTC. Combining the CDR3 with reference TRBV28 and TRBJ2-1 gives the whole variable domain DVKVTQSSRYLVKRTGEKVFLECVQDMDHENMFWYRQDPGLGLRLIYFSYDVKMKEKGDIPEGYSVSREKKERFSLILESASTNQTSMYLCASRARGTYNEQFFGPGTRLTVL.

The J gene is TRBJ2-4, the V gene TRBV5-4, with a possible D match to TRBD2 (5 bases). The CDR3 runs to 14 residues. The germline V and J ends were trimmed by 4 bases and 5 bases, with 13 bases remaining between them. CDR1 and CDR2 (germline): SGHNT, YYREEE (reference sequence). The CDR3 DNA sequence: TGTGCCAGCAGCCGAGGGTCAGAACAAAACATTCAGTACTTC. It translates to CASSRGSEQNIQYF.